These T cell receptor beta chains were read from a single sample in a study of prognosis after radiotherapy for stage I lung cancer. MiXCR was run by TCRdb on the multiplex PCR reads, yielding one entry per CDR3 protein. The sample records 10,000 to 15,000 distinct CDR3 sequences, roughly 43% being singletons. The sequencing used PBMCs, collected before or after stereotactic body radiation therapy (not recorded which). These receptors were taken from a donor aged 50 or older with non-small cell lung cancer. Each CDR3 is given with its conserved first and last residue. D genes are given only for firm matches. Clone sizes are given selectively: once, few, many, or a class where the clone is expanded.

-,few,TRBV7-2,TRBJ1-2,CASSLELQYYGYTF,TGTGCCAGCAGCTTAGAGCTGCAATATTATGGCTACACCTTC
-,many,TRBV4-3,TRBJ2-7,CASSTSWDSYEQYF,TGCGCCAGCAGCACATCCTGGGACTCCTACGAGCAGTACTTC
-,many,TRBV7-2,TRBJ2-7,CANFFPGAGGGQYF,TGTGCCAATTTCTTTCCGGGGGCAGGGGGGGGGCAGTACTTC
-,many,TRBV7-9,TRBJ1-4,CASSRGGTNEKLFF,TGTGCCAGCAGCCGGGGCGGGACTAATGAAAAACTGTTTTTT
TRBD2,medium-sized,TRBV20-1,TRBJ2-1,CSARRVAGGANEQFF,TGCAGTGCTAGACGAGTGGCGGGGGGAGCCAATGAGCAGTTCTTC
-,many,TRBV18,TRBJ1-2,CASSFTNTGRYGYTF,TGTGCCAGCTCATTTACAAATACAGGCCGCTATGGCTACACCTTC
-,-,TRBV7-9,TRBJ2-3,CASSFSDPDTQYF,TGTGCCAGCAGCTTTTCTGACCCAGATACGCAGTATTTT
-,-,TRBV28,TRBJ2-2,CASSLDHGTGELFF,TGTGCCAGCAGCTTAGATCATGGCACCGGGGAGCTGTTTTTT
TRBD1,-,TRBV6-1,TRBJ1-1,CASSPGTAGHTEAFF,TGTGCCAGCAGTCCCGGGACAGCGGGACACACTGAAGCTTTCTTT
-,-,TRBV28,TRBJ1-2,CASGKYGYTF,TGTGCATCCGGAAAATATGGCTACACCTTC
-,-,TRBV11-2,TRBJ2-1,CASSLVAAANEQFF,TGTGCCAGCAGCTTAGTAGCGGCAGCAAATGAGCAGTTCTTC
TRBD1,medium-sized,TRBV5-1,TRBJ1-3,CASSDPTGPNTIYF,TGCGCCAGCAGCGACCCGACAGGGCCAAACACCATATATTTT
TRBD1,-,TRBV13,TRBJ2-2,CAISLLEGGSGTGALFF,TGTGCCATCAGCTTATTGGAAGGGGGCAGTGGCACCGGGGCGCTGTTTTTT
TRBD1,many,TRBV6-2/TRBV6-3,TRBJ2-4,CASSQDRGGNIQYF,TGTGCCAGCAGTCAGGACAGGGGTGGAAACATTCAGTACTTC
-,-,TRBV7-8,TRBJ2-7,CASSFSGALSYEQYF,TGTGCCAGCAGCTTTTCCGGGGCGCTCTCCTACGAGCAGTACTTC
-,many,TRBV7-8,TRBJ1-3,CASSLGQAQNTIYF,TGTGCCAGCAGCTTAGGACAGGCCCAAAACACCATATATTTT
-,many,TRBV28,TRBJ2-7,CASSGSSYEQYF,TGTGCCAGCTCGGGGAGCTCCTACGAGCAGTACTTC
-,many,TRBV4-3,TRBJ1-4,CASSQDGRGAGEKLFF,TGCGCCAGCAGCCAAGATGGGAGGGGCGCAGGAGAAAAACTGTTTTTT
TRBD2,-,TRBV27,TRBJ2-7,CASRPLLAGCEQYF,TGTGCCAGCAGGCCGCTTCTAGCGGGGTGTGAGCAGTACTTC
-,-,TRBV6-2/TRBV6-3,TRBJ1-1,CASSRGRGTEAFF,TGTGCCAGCAGCCGAGGACGAGGAACTGAAGCTTTCTTT
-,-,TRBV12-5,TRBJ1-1,CASVLRGGNTEAFF,TGTGCTAGTGTCCTCAGGGGAGGGAACACTGAAGCTTTCTTT
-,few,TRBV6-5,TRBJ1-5,CASSFGSNQPQHF,TGTGCCAGCAGTTTTGGGAGCAATCAGCCCCAGCATTTT
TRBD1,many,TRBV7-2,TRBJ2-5,CASSRQGAGETQYF,TGTGCCAGCAGCAGACAGGGGGCAGGAGAGACCCAGTACTTC
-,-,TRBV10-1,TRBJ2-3,CASSGGGLDTQYF,TGCGCCAGCAGTGGAGGGGGACTCGATACGCAGTATTTT